Given below is one TCR beta chain in context. Unmatched junction bases numbered 8, after V lost 6 bases and J lost 6 bases. CDR1 is SNHLY and CDR2 is FYNNEI in the germline V gene. CDR3 length: 15 amino acids. The protocol was immunoSEQ multiplex PCR, while the TCRdb copy is restricted to in-frame clones and leaves out a portion. Here the sample spans roughly 88,000 clones, around 80% being singletons. This sample was included in a study of blood T cell repertoires in COVID-19. About the study: COVID-19 samples from acute and convalescent phases originated in the United States, Italy and Spain.

Sequencing input: peripheral blood. This TCR came from an elderly woman with active or convalescent COVID-19. The genes are TRBV2 and TRBJ2-2, with 9 bases that match TRBD1. In DNA, the CDR3 is TGTGCCAGCAGGCCCCGCGACAGGGGGTCCGGGGAGCTGTTTTTT. Its translation: CASRPRDRGSGELFF. The full variable domain, its missing parts supplied by reference TRBV2 and TRBJ2-2, is EPEVTQTPSHQVTQMGQEVILRCVPISNHLYFYWYRQILGQKVEFLVSFYNNEISEKSEIFDDQFSVERPDGSNFTLKIRSTKLEDSAMYFCASRPRDRGSGELFFGEGSRLTVL.